This T cell receptor beta chain appears in the sequencing data of a study of blood T cells in healthy people across ages. Primed by a sample-barcoded 5' primer and a J-beta primer mix, a second PCR proceeded for 7 to 11 cycles. MiXCR was run by TCRdb on the 5' RACE reads, yielding one entry per CDR3 protein. The data contain some 1.5 million distinct CDR3 sequences, roughly 27% of them singletons. CDR3 length: 15 residues. Germline V CDR1 and CDR2: LNHDA, SQIVND (reference sequence). Trimming removed 7 bases from V and 5 bases from J; junction bases left unmatched: 11. The sequenced sample consisted of blood. The sequence derives from a woman aged 25 to 45 in good health. The rearrangement uses TRBV19 and TRBJ2-5; 9 nucleotides align to TRBD2. CDR3 amino acids: CASNSAGLALETQYF. For the CDR3, the DNA is TGTGCCAGTAACTCCGCCGGACTAGCGCTCGAGACCCAGTACTTC.